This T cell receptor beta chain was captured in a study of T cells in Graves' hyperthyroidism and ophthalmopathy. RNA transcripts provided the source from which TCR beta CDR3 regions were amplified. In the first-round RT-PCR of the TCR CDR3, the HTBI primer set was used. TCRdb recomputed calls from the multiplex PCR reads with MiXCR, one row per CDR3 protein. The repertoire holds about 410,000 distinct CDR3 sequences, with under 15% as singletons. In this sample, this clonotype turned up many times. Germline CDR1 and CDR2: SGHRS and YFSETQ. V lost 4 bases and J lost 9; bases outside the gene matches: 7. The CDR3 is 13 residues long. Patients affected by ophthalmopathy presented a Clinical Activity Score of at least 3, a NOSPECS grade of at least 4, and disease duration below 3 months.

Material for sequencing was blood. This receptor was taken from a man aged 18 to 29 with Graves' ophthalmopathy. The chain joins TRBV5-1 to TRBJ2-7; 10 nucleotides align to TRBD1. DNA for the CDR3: TGCGCCAGCAGCCCCGGGACAGGGGAGGGGCAGTACTTC. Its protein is CASSPGTGEGQYF.